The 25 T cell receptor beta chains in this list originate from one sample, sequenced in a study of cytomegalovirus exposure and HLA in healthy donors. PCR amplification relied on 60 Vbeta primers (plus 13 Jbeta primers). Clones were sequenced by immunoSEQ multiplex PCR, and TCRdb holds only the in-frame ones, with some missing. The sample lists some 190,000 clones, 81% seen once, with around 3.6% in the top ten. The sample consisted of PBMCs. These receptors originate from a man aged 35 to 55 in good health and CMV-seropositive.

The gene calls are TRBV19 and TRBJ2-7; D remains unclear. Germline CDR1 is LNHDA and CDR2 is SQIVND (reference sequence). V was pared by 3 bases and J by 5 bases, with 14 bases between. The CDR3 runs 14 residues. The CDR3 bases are TGTGCCAGTAGTATTTTGGTGGGTCGGGACGAGCAGTACTTC. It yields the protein CASSILVGRDEQYF.

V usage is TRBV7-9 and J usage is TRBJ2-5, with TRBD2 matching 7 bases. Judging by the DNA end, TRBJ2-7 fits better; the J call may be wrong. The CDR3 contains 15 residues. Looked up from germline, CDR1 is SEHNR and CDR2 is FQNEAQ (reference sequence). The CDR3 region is CASSLAGGPIYEQYF. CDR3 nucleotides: TGTGCCAGCAGCTTAGCGGGAGGGCCAATCTACGAGCAGTACTTC.

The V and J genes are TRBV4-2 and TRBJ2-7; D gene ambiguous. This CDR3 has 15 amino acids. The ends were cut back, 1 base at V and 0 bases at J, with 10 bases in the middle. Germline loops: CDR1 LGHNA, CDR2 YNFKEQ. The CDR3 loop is CASSQASSASYEQYF. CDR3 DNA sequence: TGTGCCAGCAGCCAAGCGTCCAGCGCCTCCTACGAGCAGTACTTC.

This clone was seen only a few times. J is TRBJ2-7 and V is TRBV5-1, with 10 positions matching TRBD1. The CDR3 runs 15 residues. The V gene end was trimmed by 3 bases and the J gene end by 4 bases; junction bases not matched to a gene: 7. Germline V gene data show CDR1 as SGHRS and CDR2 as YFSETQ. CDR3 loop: CASSSWTGGGYEQYF. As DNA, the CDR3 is TGCGCCAGCAGCTCGTGGACAGGGGGAGGGTACGAGCAGTACTTC.

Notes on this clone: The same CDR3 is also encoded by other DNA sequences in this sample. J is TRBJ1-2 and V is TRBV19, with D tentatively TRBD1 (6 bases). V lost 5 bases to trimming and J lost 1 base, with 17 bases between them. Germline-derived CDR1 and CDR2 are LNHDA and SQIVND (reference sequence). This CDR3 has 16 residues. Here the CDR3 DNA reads TGTGCCAGTAGTTTGGGGTGGACAGCGGTTAACTATGGCTACACCTTC. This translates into CASSLGWTAVNYGYTF.

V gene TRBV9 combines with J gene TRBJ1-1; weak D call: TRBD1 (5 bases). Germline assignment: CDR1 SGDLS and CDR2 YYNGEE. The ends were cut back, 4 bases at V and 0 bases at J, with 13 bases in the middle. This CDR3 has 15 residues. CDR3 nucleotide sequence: TGTGCCAGCAGCCCCTGGGGGGAGATGAACACTGAAGCTTTCTTT. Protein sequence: CASSPWGEMNTEAFF.

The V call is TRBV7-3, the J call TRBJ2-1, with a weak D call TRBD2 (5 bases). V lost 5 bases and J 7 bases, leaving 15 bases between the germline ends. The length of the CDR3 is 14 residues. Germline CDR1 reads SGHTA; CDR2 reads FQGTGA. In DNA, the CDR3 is TGTGCCAGCAGCCACTCGGGAATCATGAATGAGCAGTTCTTC. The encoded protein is CASSHSGIMNEQFF.

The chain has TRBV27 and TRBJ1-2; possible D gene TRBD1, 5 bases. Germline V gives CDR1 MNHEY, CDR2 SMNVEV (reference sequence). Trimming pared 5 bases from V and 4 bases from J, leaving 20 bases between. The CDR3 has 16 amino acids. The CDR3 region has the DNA TGTGCCAGCAGTAGGACACTTGGTCTTCTAGGCTATGGCTACACCTTC. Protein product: CASSRTLGLLGYGYTF.

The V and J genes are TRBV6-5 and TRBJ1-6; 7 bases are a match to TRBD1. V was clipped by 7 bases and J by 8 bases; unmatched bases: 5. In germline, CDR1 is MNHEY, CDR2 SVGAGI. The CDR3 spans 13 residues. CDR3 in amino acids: CASMTGLDSPLHF. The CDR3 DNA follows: TGTGCCAGCATGACAGGGTTGGATTCACCCCTCCACTTT.

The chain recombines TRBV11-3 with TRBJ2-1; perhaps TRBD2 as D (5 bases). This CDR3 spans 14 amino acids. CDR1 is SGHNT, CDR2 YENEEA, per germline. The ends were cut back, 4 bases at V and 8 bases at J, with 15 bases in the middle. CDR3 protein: CASSSSRRLDEQFF. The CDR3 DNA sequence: TGTGCCAGCAGCTCTAGCAGGCGGTTGGATGAGCAGTTCTTC.

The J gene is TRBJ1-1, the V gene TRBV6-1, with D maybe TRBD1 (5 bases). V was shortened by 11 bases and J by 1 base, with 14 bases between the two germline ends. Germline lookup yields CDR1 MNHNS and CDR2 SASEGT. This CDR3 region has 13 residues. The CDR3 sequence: CAGLSGGNTEAFF. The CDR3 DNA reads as TGTGCCGGATTGTCCGGGGGGAACACTGAAGCTTTCTTT.

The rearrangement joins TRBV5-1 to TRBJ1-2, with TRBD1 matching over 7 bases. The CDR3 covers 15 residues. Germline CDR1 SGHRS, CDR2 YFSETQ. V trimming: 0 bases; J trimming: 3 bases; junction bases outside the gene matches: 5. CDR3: CASSLGQGRDYGYTF. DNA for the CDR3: TGCGCCAGCAGCTTGGGACAGGGTCGGGACTATGGCTACACCTTC.

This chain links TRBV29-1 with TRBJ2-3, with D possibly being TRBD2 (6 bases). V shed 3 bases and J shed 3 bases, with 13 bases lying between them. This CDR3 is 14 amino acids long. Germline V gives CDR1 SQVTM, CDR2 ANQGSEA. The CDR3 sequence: CSVDAGRRTDTQYF. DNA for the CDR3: TGCAGCGTTGACGCGGGGAGGCGTACAGATACGCAGTATTTT.

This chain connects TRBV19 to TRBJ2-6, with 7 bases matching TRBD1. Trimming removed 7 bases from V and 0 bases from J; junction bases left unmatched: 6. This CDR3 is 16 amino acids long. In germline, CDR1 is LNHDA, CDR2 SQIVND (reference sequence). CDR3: CASTQGGNSGANVLTF. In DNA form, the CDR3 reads TGTGCCAGTACCCAAGGGGGCAACTCTGGGGCCAACGTCCTGACTTTC.

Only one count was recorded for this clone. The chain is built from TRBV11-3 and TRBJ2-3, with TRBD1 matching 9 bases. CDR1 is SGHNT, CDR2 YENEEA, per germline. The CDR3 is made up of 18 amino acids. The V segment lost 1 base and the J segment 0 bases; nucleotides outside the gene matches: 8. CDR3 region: CASSLGTGADGSTDTQYF. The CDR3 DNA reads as TGTGCCAGCAGCTTAGGGACAGGGGCCGATGGAAGCACAGATACGCAGTATTTT.

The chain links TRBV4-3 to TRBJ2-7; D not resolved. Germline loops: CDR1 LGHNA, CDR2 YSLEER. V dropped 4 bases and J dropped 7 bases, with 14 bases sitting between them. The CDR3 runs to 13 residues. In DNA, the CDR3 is TGCGCCAGCAGCCCTCAGGTGTCTCGGGAGCAGTACTTC. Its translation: CASSPQVSREQYF.

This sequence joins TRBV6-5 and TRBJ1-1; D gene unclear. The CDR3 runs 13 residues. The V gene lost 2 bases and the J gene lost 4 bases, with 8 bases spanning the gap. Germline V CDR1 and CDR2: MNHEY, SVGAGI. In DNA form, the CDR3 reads TGTGCCAGCAGTTACGGTCGGGGCACTGAAGCTTTCTTT. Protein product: CASSYGRGTEAFF.

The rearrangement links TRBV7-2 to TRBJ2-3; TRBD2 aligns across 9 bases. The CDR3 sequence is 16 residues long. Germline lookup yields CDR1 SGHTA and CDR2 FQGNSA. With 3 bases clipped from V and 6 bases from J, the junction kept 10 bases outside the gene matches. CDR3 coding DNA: TGTGCCAGCAGCTTGTGGGGGCGGGGGGGCCCGGATACGCAGTATTTT. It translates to CASSLWGRGGPDTQYF.

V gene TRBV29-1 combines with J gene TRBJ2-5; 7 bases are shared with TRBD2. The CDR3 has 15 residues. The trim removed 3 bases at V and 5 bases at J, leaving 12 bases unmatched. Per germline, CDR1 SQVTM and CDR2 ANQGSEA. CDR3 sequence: CSVDIGGGLGETQYF. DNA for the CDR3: TGCAGCGTTGATATTGGCGGGGGACTTGGGGAGACCCAGTACTTC.

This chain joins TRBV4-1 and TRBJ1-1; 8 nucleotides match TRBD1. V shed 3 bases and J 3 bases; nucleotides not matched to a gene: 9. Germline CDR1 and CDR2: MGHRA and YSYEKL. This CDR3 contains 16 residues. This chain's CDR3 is CASSHQPQGADTEAFF. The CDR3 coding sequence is TGCGCCAGCAGCCATCAACCCCAGGGGGCGGACACTGAAGCTTTCTTT.

The CDR3 is CATSRDGRARGGGTDTQYF. DNA for the CDR3: TGTGCCACCAGCAGAGATGGGAGGGCGCGGGGGGGCGGCACAGATACGCAGTATTTT. The genes are TRBV15 and TRBJ2-3, with 9 bases matching TRBD2. Germline V gene lookup returns CDR1 LNHNV and CDR2 YYDKDF (reference sequence). This CDR3 region has 19 residues. After removal of 0 bases from V and 1 base from J, the junction contained 11 bases not matched to a gene.

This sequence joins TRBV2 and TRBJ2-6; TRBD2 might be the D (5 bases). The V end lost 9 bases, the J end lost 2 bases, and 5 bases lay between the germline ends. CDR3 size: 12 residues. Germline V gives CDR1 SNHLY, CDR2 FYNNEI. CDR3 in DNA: TGTGCCAGGAGGGCTGGGGCCAACGTCCTGACTTTC. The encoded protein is CARRAGANVLTF.

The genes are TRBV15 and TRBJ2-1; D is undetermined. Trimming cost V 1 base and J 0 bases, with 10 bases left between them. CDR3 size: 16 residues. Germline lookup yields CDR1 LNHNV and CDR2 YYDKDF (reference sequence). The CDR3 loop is CATSRGAGRSYNEQFF. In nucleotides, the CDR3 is TGTGCCACCAGCAGAGGTGCTGGGCGCTCCTACAATGAGCAGTTCTTC.

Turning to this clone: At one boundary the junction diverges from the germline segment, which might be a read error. CDR3 sequence (DNA): TGTGCCAGCAGCCTAGCCGGGGGGCGGCAGCGGGGGTCACCCCTCCACTTT. Translation gives CASSLAGGRQRGSPLHF. This chain joins TRBV7-6 and TRBJ1-6, with D perhaps matching TRBD1 (6 bases). The CDR3 length is 17 residues. Germline assignment: CDR1 SGHVS and CDR2 FNYEAQ. The whole variable domain, filled in from reference TRBV7-6 and TRBJ1-6, reads GAGVSQSPRYKVTKRGQDVALRCDPISGHVSLYWYRQALGQGPEFLTYFNYEAQQDKSGLPNDRFSAERPEGSISTLTIQRTEQRDSAMYRCASSLAGGRQRGSPLHFGNGTRLTVT.

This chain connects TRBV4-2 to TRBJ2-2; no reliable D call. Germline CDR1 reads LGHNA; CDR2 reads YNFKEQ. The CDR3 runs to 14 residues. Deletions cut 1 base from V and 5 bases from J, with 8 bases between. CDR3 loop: CASSQVELTGELFF. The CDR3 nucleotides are TGTGCCAGCAGCCAAGTGGAGTTGACCGGGGAGCTGTTTTTT.